These 26 T cell receptor beta chains came from one sample sequenced in a study of human T cells and chemical hapten exposure. The time point was: patch test 3, about 24 weeks after DPC sensitization. Regarding treatment: therapeutic diphenylcyclopropenone sensitization with weekly scalp DPC. From the RACE reads, TCRdb called clonotypes with MiXCR, one entry per CDR3 protein. The sample contains more than 70,000 distinct CDR3 sequences, about a tenth of which appear only once. The specimen comprised whole blood, sampled in connection with sensitization to the hapten diphenylcyclopropenone (DPC). These receptor sequences come from a woman aged 25 to 39 with alopecia areata. Some clones in this sample may be carry-over from other donors' samples.

As concerns this clonotype: Since the CDR3 does not end with the conserved phenylalanine or tryptophan, this likely comes from a read error. The genes are TRBV12-3 or TRBV12-4 and TRBJ2-7; D unclear. The CDR3 totals 12 residues. The CDR3 loop is CASSFSSHEQYL. The CDR3 region has the DNA TGTGCCAGCAGTTTCAGCTCCCACGAGCAGTACCTC.

This clonotype was recorded many times. This sequence joins TRBV15 and TRBJ2-4; TRBD2 might be the D (6 bases). Looked up from germline, CDR1 is LNHNV and CDR2 is YYDKDF (reference sequence). V shed 8 bases and J shed 6 bases, with 11 bases lying between them. The CDR3 contains 12 residues. The CDR3 here is CATRGAGNIQYF. CDR3 bases: TGTGCCACCCGCGGGGCTGGAAACATTCAGTACTTC.

This clonotype was counted ten times or more. The rearrangement joins TRBV2 to TRBJ2-5; 7 bases match TRBD1. The CDR3 contains 13 residues. The germline V gene encodes CDR1 SNHLY and CDR2 FYNNEI. Losses at the gene ends were 5 bases for V and 3 bases for J; bases not matched to a gene: 3. The CDR3 protein is CASSIGQEETQYF. As DNA, the CDR3 is TGTGCCAGCAGTATCGGACAGGAAGAGACCCAGTACTTC.

This clonotype came up many times. This chain links TRBV5-6 with TRBJ2-2; D tentatively reads TRBD1 or TRBD2 (5 bases each). Germline CDR1 and CDR2: SGHDT and YYEEEE. The CDR3 is 16 residues long. The V end was cut by 2 bases, the J end by 0 bases, with 11 bases between. The CDR3 sequence: CASSFYGTSNTGELFF. The CDR3 DNA sequence: TGTGCCAGCAGCTTCTACGGGACCTCGAACACCGGGGAGCTGTTTTTT.

This clonotype was recorded many times. The V and J genes are TRBV16 and TRBJ1-1; 8 bases map to TRBD1. CDR3 size: 14 residues. Per germline, CDR1 KGHSY and CDR2 FQNENV. V lost 4 bases and J lost 4; bases outside the gene matches: 5. The CDR3 spells CASSPRQGSTEAFF. In nucleotides, the CDR3 is TGTGCCAGCAGCCCCCGACAGGGGAGCACTGAAGCTTTCTTT.

This clonotype was recorded at least ten times. CDR3 bases: TGTGCCAGCAGTCGTCGTTTGGACAGGGCAACTGAAGCTTTCTTT. Translation gives CASSRRLDRATEAFF. The V and J genes are TRBV28 and TRBJ1-1; 8 nucleotides align to TRBD1. The germline CDR1 and CDR2 sequences are MDHEN and SYDVKM. The CDR3 has 15 residues. V lost 5 bases, J lost 5 bases, and 10 bases stayed unmatched.

The chain couples TRBV20-1 to TRBJ1-1; D ambiguous. Germline assignment: CDR1 DFQATT and CDR2 SNEGSKA (reference sequence). This CDR3 comprises 13 residues. V shed 1 base and J shed 2 bases, with 8 bases lying between them. The CDR3 bases are TGCAGTGCTAGAGCTTCAGGTAACACTGAAGCTTTCTTT. Residues: CSARASGNTEAFF.

The J gene is TRBJ2-7, the V gene TRBV2, with 10 bases aligning to TRBD2. Losses at the gene ends were 10 bases for V and 5 bases for J; bases not matched to a gene: 2. The CDR3 covers 11 residues. Germline V gene data show CDR1 as SNHLY and CDR2 as FYNNEI. CDR3 sequence (DNA): TGTGCCACTAGCGGGAGTCACGAGCAGTACTTC. Amino acid sequence: CATSGSHEQYF. The full variable domain, completed using reference TRBV2 and TRBJ2-7, is EPEVTQTPSHQVTQMGQEVILRCVPISNHLYFYWYRQILGQKVEFLVSFYNNEISEKSEIFDDQFSVERPDGSNFTLKIRSTKLEDSAMYFCATSGSHEQYFGPGTRLTVT.

This clonotype was seen ten or more times. The chain has TRBV7-9 and TRBJ2-6; 8 bases align to TRBD1. The CDR3 sequence is 15 residues long. With 5 bases clipped from V and 2 bases from J, the junction kept 2 bases outside the gene matches. Germline lookup yields CDR1 SEHNR and CDR2 FQNEAQ (reference sequence). DNA for the CDR3: TGTGCCAGCAGCCCACAGGGGGCTGGGGCCAACGTCCTGACTTTC. Its translation: CASSPQGAGANVLTF. Variable domain in full (rest from reference TRBV7-9 and TRBJ2-6): DTGVSQNPRHKITKRGQNVTFRCDPISEHNRLYWYRQTLGQGPEFLTYFQNEAQLEKSRLLSDRFSAERPKGSFSTLEIQRTEQGDSAMYLCASSPQGAGANVLTFGAGSRLTVL.

This clonotype has only a few counts. This sequence joins TRBV18 and TRBJ2-7; TRBD2 matches at 10 bases. V trimming: 2 bases; J trimming: 0 bases; junction bases outside the gene matches: 7. This CDR3 contains 17 residues. Germline CDR1 and CDR2: KGHSH and LQKENI. CDR3 DNA: TGTGCCAGCTCACCAGACGCTAGCGGGGGCCACTCCTACGAGCAGTACTTC. It codes for CASSPDASGGHSYEQYF. Looking up the rest from reference TRBV18 and TRBJ2-7 gives the full variable domain: NAGVMQNPRHLVRRRGQEARLRCSPMKGHSHVYWYRQLPEEGLKFMVYLQKENIIDESGMPKERFSAEFPKEGPSILRIQQVVRGDSAAYFCASSPDASGGHSYEQYFGPGTRLTVT.

The chain is built from TRBV4-2 and TRBJ1-1; TRBD1 might be the D (5 bases). The CDR3 covers 14 residues. Germline V CDR1 and CDR2: LGHNA, YNFKEQ. Trimming removed 4 bases from V and 3 bases from J, with 12 bases in between. The CDR3 region has the DNA TGTGCCAGCAGCCTTGCACCGGGGGACACTGAAGCTTTCTTT. It yields the protein CASSLAPGDTEAFF.

This clonotype was seen a few times. The rearrangement links TRBV29-1 to TRBJ2-4; no reliable D call. The CDR3 covers 13 residues. From germline, CDR1 is SQVTM and CDR2 ANQGSEA. V was cut by 4 bases and J by 8 bases, with 15 bases left in between. CDR3 DNA: TGCAGCGTTGCGGGTAATGAGTTTGACATTCAGTACTTC. It encodes CSVAGNEFDIQYF.

V usage is TRBV10-2 and J usage is TRBJ1-3; a possible D gene is TRBD1 (5 bases). The CDR3 runs 14 residues. The germline CDR1 and CDR2 sequences are WSHSY and SAAADI. The V gene lost 6 bases and the J gene lost 2 bases, with 11 bases spanning the gap. The CDR3 sequence is CASSGRAAGNTIYF. The CDR3 DNA is TGCGCCAGCAGCGGCAGGGCGGCTGGAAACACCATATATTTT.

This clonotype was counted a few times. This chain links TRBV7-6 with TRBJ2-1; possible D gene TRBD1, 5 bases. Germline CDR1 and CDR2: SGHVS and FNYEAQ. The CDR3 contains 14 residues. Trimming left V 4 bases short and J 5 bases short, with 12 bases between. This CDR3 reads CASSWGGSNNEQFF. The CDR3 bases are TGTGCCAGCAGCTGGGGCGGTAGCAACAATGAGCAGTTCTTC.

In this sample, this clonotype turned up a few times. J is TRBJ2-5 and V is TRBV10-3; TRBD2 matches 7 bases. The CDR3 extends over 12 amino acids. Losses at the gene ends were 6 bases for V and 5 bases for J; bases not matched to a gene: 3. The germline V gene has CDR1 ENHRY and CDR2 SYGVKD. The CDR3 DNA reads TGTGCCATCAGCAGGGAGGGCGAGACCCAGTACTTC. It translates to CAISREGETQYF.

This clonotype was seen a few times. The chain uses TRBV3-1 and TRBJ2-1; TRBD2 matches 13 bases. CDR1 is LGHDT and CDR2 is YNNKEL in the germline V gene (reference sequence). V dropped 1 base and J dropped 8; count of bases not matched to a gene: 11. This CDR3 is built from 18 residues. The CDR3 nucleotides read TGTGCCAGCAGCCAAGCGGGGGGACTAGCGGGGACCCCCCATGAGCAGTTCTTC. Protein: CASSQAGGLAGTPHEQFF.

V usage is TRBV12-3 or TRBV12-4 and J usage is TRBJ2-1, with 8 bases matching TRBD2. V was clipped by 3 bases and J by 6 bases; unmatched bases: 7. The CDR3 loop spans 15 amino acids. CDR3 nucleotide sequence: TGTGCCAGCAGTTTTAAAAGCGGGGGTGGCAATGAGCAGTTCTTC. It encodes CASSFKSGGGNEQFF.

The rearrangement links TRBV27 to TRBJ2-3; 11 bases map to TRBD2. The V gene end was trimmed by 3 bases and the J gene end by 4 bases; junction bases not matched to a gene: 9. The CDR3 spans 17 residues. Germline V gives CDR1 MNHEY, CDR2 SMNVEV (reference sequence). The chain's CDR3 is CASSLAQGSGGADTQYF. The CDR3 nucleotides are TGTGCCAGCAGTTTGGCCCAGGGTAGCGGGGGGGCAGATACGCAGTATTTT.

This clonotype was seen at least ten times. The V gene is TRBV27, the J gene TRBJ1-6, with TRBD1 matching over 9 bases. The germline CDR1 and CDR2 sequences are MNHEY and SMNVEV (reference sequence). There are 16 residues in the CDR3. With 6 bases clipped from V and 10 bases from J, the junction kept 13 bases outside the gene matches. The DNA for the CDR3 is TGTGCCAGCAGCGGACTTTCACAGGGGGCAGGGTCACCCCTCCACTTT. Encoded protein: CASSGLSQGAGSPLHF.

At least ten counts were recorded for this clonotype. The rearrangement links TRBV5-1 to TRBJ1-2; the match to TRBD1 covers 9 bases. Germline V gene sequence: CDR1 SGHRS, CDR2 YFSETQ. The CDR3 runs to 14 residues. V lost 5 bases and J lost 7; bases outside the gene matches: 9. DNA for the CDR3: TGCGCCAGCAGAAATGGGGACAGGGAGTTTGGCTACACCTTC. Translation: CASRNGDREFGYTF.

CDR3 region: CASSSGGADTQYF. CDR3 DNA sequence: TGTGCCAGCAGTTCTGGGGGGGCAGATACGCAGTATTTT. The chain links TRBV28 to TRBJ2-3; TRBD2 matches 7 bases. V shed 4 bases and J 4 bases; nucleotides not matched to a gene: 2. The length of the CDR3 is 13 residues. CDR1 and CDR2 from the germline V gene are MDHEN and SYDVKM.

The rearrangement links TRBV28 to TRBJ2-7, with 11 positions matching TRBD1. V lost 6 bases, J lost 7 bases, and 8 bases stayed unmatched. CDR1 MDHEN and CDR2 SYDVKM come from the germline V gene. The CDR3 sequence is 14 residues long. CDR3 sequence reads: CASRYPDRGREQYF. The CDR3 nucleotides are TGTGCCAGCAGGTACCCGGACAGGGGGCGAGAGCAGTACTTC. The full variable domain, in which reference TRBV28 and TRBJ2-7 provide the parts outside the CDR3, is DVKVTQSSRYLVKRTGEKVFLECVQDMDHENMFWYRQDPGLGLRLIYFSYDVKMKEKGDIPEGYSVSREKKERFSLILESASTNQTSMYLCASRYPDRGREQYFGPGTRLTVT.

V and J are TRBV29-1 and TRBJ1-2, with TRBD1 identical over 7 bases. Germline trimming cut 6 bases from V and 4 bases from J; bases unmatched to any gene: 11. CDR3 size: 14 residues. Germline V gives CDR1 SQVTM, CDR2 ANQGSEA. CDR3 region: CSVTGGRDSYGYTF. The CDR3 nucleotides read TGCAGCGTGACTGGAGGCCGGGACAGCTATGGCTACACCTTC.

This clonotype has a handful of counts. The chain recombines TRBV10-3 with TRBJ2-5, with D tentatively TRBD1 (5 bases). CDR3 length: 13 residues. CDR1 is ENHRY and CDR2 is SYGVKD in the germline V gene. V was clipped by 6 bases and J by 3 bases, with 11 bases between them. CDR3 DNA: TGTGCCATCAGGGGGCAGTTAGAAGAGACCCAGTACTTC. This codes for CAIRGQLEETQYF.

On this clonotype itself: This could be a read error, since a much larger clone is one nucleotide away. The V and J genes are TRBV3-1 and TRBJ2-7, with D hard to call. This CDR3 contains 15 residues. CDR1 is LGHDT, CDR2 YNNKEL, per germline (reference sequence). CDR3 sequence: CASSQDPSPSKEQCF. The CDR3 nucleotides read TGTGCCAGCAGCCAAGATCCCAGCCCCTCGAAAGAGCAGTGCTTC.

This clonotype came up a few times. The chain links TRBV28 to TRBJ1-4; TRBD1 might be the D (5 bases). The CDR3 totals 15 residues. Between the trimmed V and J ends, which lost 6 bases and 8 bases, there was a span of 19 bases. Germline V gene sequence: CDR1 MDHEN, CDR2 SYDVKM. CDR3 nucleotide sequence: TGTGCCAGCAGCCCCACAGGTTCCCAACGGGAAAAACTGTTTTTT. It yields the protein CASSPTGSQREKLFF.